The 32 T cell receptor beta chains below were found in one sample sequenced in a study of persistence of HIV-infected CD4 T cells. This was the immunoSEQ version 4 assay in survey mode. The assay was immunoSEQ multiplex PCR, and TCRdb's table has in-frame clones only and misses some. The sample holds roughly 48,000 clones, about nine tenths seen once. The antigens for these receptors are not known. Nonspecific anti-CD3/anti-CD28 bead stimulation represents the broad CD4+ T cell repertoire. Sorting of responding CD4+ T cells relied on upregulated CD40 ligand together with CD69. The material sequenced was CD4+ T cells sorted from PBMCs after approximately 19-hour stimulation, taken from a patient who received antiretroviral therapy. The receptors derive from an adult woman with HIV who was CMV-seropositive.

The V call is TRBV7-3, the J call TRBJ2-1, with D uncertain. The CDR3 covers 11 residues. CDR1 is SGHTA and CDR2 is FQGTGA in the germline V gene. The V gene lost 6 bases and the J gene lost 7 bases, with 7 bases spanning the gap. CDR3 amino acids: CASSRNNEQFF. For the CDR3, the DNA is TGTGCCAGCAGTCGAAATAATGAGCAGTTCTTC.

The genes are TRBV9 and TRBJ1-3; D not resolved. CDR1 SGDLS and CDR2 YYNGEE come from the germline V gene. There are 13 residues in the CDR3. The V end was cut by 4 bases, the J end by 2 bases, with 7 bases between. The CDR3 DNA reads TGTGCCAGCAGCCCCCTCCCTGGAAACACCATATATTTT. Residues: CASSPLPGNTIYF.

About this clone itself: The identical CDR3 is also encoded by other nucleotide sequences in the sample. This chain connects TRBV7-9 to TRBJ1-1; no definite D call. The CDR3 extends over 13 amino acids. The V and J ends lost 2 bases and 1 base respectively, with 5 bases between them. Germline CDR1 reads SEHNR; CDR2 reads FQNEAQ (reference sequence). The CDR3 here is CASSLTGNTEAFF. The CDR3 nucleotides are TGTGCCAGCAGCTTAACGGGGAACACTGAAGCTTTCTTT.

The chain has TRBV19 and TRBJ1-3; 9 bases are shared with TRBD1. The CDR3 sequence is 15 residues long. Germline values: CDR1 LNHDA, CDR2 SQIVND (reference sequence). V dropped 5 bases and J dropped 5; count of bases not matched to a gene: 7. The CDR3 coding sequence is TGTGCCAGTAGTGCAGGACAGGGGAAAAGAAACACCATATATTTT. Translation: CASSAGQGKRNTIYF.

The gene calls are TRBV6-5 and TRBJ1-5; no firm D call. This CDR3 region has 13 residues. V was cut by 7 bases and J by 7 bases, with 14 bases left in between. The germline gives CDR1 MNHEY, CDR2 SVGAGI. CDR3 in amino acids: CASTAQLAQPQHF. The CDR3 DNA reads TGTGCCAGCACTGCACAATTGGCCCAGCCCCAGCATTTT.

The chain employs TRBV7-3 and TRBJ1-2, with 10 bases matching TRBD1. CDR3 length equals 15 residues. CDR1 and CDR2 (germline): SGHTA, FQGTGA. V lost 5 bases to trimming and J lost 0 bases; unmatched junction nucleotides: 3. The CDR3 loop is CASSPGTGANYGYTF. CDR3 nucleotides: TGTGCCAGCAGCCCAGGGACAGGGGCTAACTATGGCTACACCTTC.

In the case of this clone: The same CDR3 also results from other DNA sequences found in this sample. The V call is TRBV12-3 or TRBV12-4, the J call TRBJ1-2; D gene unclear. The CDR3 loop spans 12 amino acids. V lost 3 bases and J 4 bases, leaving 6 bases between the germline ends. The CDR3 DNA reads TGTGCCAGCAGTTTTAGGTCCTATGGCTACACCTTC. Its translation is CASSFRSYGYTF.

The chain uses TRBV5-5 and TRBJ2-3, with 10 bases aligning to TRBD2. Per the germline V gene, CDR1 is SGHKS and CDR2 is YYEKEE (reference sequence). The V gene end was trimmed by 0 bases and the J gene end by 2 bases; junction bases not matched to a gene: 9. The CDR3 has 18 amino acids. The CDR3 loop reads CASSLARLAGGHTDTQYF. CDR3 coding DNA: TGTGCCAGCAGCTTGGCTCGACTAGCGGGCGGGCACACAGATACGCAGTATTTT. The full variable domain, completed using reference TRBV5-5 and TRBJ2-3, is DAGVTQSPTHLIKTRGQQVTLRCSPISGHKSVSWYQQVLGQGPQFIFQYYEKEERGRGNFPDRFSARQFPNYSSELNVNALLLGDSALYLCASSLARLAGGHTDTQYFGPGTRLTVL.

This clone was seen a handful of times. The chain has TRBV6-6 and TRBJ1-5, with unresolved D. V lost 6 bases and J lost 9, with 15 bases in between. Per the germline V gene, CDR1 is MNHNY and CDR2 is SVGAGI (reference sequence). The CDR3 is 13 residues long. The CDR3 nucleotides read TGTGCCAGCAGCTTCGACGGCCTAGGGCCCCAGCATTTT. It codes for CASSFDGLGPQHF.

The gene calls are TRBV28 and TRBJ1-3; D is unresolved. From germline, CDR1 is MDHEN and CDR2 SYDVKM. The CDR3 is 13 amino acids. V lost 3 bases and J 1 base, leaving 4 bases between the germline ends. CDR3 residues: CASSLVSGNTIYF. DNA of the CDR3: TGTGCCAGCAGTTTGGTTTCTGGAAACACCATATATTTT. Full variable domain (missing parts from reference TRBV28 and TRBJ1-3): DVKVTQSSRYLVKRTGEKVFLECVQDMDHENMFWYRQDPGLGLRLIYFSYDVKMKEKGDIPEGYSVSREKKERFSLILESASTNQTSMYLCASSLVSGNTIYFGEGSWLTVV.

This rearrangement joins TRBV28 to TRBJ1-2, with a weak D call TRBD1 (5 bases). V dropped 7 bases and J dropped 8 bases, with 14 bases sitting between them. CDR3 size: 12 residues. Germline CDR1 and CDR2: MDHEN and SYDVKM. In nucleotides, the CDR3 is TGTGCCAGCAAACCGGGGGGGTTCGGCTACACCTTC. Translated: CASKPGGFGYTF.

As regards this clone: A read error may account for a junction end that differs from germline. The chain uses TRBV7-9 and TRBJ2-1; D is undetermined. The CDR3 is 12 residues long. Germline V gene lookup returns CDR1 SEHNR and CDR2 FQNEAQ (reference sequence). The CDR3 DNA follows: TGTGCCAGCAGCCTGCCCTACCATGAGCAGTTCTTC. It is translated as CASSLPYHEQFF.

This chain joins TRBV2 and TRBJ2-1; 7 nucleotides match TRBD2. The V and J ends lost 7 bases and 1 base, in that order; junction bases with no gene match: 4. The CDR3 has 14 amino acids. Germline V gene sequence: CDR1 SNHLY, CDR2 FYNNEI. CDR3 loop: CASILAASYNEQFF. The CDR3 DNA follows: TGTGCCAGCATCCTAGCGGCTTCCTACAATGAGCAGTTCTTC. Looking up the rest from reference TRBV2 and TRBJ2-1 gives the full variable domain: EPEVTQTPSHQVTQMGQEVILRCVPISNHLYFYWYRQILGQKVEFLVSFYNNEISEKSEIFDDQFSVERPDGSNFTLKIRSTKLEDSAMYFCASILAASYNEQFFGPGTRLTVL.

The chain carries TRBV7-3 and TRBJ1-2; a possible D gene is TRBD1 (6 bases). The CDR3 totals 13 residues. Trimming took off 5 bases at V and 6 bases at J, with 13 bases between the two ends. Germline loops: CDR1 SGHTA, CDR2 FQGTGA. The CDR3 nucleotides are TGTGCCAGCAGCCCACAGGGTGTCGATGGCTACACCTTC. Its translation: CASSPQGVDGYTF.

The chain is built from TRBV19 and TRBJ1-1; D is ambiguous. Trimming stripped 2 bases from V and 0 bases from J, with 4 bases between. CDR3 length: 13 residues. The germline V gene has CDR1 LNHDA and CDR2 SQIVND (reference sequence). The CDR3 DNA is TGTGCCAGTAGTATACAGATGAACACTGAAGCTTTCTTT. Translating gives CASSIQMNTEAFF.

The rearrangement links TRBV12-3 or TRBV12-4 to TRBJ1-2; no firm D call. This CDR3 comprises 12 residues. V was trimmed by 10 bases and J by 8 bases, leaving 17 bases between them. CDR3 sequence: CATTGPSPGYTF. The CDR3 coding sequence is TGTGCCACCACCGGGCCCAGCCCCGGCTACACCTTC.

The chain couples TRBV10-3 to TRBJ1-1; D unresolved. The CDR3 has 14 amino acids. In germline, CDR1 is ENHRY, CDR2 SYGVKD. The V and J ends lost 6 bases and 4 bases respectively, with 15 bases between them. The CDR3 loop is CAISRDATGTEAFF. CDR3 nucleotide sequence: TGTGCCATCAGCAGAGACGCGACGGGCACTGAAGCTTTCTTT.

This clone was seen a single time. The CDR3 loop reads CASSIDTANYGYTF. The CDR3 DNA reads TGTGCCAGTAGTATCGACACAGCTAACTATGGCTACACCTTC. V gene TRBV19 combines with J gene TRBJ1-2; D ambiguous. The germline CDR1 and CDR2 sequences are LNHDA and SQIVND (reference sequence). This CDR3 has 14 residues. Trimming shortened V by 3 bases and J by 0 bases, and 8 bases separated the two germline ends.

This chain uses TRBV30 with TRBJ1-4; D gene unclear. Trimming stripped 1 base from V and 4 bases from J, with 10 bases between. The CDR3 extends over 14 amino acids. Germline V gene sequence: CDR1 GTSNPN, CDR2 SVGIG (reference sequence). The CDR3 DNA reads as TGTGCCTGGAGTGATAGGGATTATAATGAAAAACTGTTTTTT. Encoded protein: CAWSDRDYNEKLFF. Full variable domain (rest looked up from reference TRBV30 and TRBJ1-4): SQTIHQWPATLVQPVGSPLSLECTVEGTSNPNLYWYRQAAGRGLQLLFYSVGIGQISSEVPQNLSASRPQDRQFILSSKKLLLSDSGFYLCAWSDRDYNEKLFFGSGTQLSVL.

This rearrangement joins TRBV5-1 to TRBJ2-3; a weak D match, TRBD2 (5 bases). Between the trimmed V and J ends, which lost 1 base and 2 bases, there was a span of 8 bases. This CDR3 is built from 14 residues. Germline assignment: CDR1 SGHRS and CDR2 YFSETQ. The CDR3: CASSLQRTTDTQYF. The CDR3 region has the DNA TGCGCCAGCAGCTTGCAGCGGACCACAGATACGCAGTATTTT.

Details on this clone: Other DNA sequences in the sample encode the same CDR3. CDR3: CASSLSRRGTGELFF. The CDR3 coding sequence is TGTGCCAGCAGCTTGAGTAGAAGGGGCACCGGGGAGCTGTTTTTT. The J gene is TRBJ2-2, the V gene TRBV5-4; the D gene is possibly TRBD1 (5 bases). Per germline, CDR1 SGHNT and CDR2 YYREEE (reference sequence). The ends were cut back, 1 base at V and 4 bases at J, with 11 bases in the middle. The CDR3 runs to 15 residues.

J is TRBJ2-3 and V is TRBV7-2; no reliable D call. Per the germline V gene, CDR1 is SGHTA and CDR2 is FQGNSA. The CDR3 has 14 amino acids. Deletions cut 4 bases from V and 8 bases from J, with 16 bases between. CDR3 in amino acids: CASSWSSGSGTQYF. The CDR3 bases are TGTGCCAGCAGCTGGAGCTCTGGGTCTGGTACGCAGTATTTT.

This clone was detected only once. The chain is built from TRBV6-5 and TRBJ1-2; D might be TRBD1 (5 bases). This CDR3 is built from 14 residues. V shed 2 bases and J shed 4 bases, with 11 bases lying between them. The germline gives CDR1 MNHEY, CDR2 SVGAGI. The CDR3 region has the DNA TGTGCCAGCAGTTACGGTGACAGATTCTATGGCTACACCTTC. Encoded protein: CASSYGDRFYGYTF.

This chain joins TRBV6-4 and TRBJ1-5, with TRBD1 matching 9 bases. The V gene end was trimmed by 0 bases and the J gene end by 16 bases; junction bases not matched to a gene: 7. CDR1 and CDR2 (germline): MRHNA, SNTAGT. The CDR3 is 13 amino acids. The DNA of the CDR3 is TGTGCCAGCAGTGACTCCCCCGGGACAGGGTTCCATTTT. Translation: CASSDSPGTGFHF.

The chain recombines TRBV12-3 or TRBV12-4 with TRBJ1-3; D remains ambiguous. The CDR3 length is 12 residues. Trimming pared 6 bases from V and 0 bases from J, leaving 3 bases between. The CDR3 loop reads CASSNSGNTIYF. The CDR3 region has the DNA TGTGCCAGCAGCAACTCTGGAAACACCATATATTTT.

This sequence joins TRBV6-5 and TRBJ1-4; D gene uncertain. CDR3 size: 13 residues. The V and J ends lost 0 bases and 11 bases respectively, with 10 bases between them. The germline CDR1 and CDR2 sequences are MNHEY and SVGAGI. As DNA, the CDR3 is TGTGCCAGCAGTTACTCCCGTGAAAGGAAACTGTTTTTT. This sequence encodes CASSYSRERKLFF.

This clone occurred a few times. The CDR3 sequence is CSASYSQRAFF. The CDR3 bases are TGCAGTGCTAGTTACAGCCAGAGGGCTTTCTTT. The V gene is TRBV20-1, the J gene TRBJ1-1, with unresolved D. The CDR3 extends over 11 amino acids. Germline loops: CDR1 DFQATT, CDR2 SNEGSKA (reference sequence). The V end lost 3 bases, the J end lost 11 bases, and 13 bases lay between the germline ends.

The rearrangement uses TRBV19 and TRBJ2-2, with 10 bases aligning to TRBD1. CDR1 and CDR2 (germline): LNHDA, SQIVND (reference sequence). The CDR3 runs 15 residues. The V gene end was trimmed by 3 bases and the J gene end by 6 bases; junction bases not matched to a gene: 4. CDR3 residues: CASSMGTGVAGELFF. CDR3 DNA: TGTGCCAGTAGTATGGGGACAGGGGTGGCCGGGGAGCTGTTTTTT.

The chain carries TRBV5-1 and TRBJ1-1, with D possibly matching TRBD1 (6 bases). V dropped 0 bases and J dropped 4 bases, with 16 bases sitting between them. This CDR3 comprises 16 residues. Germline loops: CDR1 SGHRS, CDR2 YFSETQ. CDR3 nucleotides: TGCGCCAGCAGCTTGGAGGGGGGGCGCGTAGGCACTGAAGCTTTCTTT. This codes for CASSLEGGRVGTEAFF.

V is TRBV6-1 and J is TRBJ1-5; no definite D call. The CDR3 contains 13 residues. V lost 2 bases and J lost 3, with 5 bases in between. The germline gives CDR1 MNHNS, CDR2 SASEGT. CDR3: CASSERHNQPQHF. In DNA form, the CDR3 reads TGTGCCAGCAGTGAAAGGCACAATCAGCCCCAGCATTTT.

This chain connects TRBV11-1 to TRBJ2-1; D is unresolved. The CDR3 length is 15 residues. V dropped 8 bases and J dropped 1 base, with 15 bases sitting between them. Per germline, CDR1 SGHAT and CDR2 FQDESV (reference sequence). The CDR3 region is CASGKSPYSYNEQFF. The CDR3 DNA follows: TGTGCCAGCGGCAAGTCACCGTATTCCTACAATGAGCAGTTCTTC.

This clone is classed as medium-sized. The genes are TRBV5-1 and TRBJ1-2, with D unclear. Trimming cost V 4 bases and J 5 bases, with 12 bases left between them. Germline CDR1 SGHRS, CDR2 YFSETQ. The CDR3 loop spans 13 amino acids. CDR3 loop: CASSVDGPYGYTF. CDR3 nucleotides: TGCGCCAGCAGCGTGGACGGACCGTATGGCTACACCTTC.